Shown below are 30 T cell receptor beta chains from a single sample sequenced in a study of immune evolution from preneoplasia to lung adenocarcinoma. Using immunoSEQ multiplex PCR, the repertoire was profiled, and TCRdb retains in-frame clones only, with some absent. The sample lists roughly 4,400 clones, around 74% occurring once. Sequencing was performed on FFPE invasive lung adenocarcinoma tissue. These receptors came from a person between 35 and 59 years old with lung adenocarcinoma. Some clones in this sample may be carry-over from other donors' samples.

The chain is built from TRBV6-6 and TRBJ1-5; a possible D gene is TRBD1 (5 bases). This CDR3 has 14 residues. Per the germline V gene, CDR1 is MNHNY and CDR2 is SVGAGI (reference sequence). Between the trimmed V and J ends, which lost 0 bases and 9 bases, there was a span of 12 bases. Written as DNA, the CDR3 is TGTGCCAGCAGTTACTCGGCGCAGGGAAGGCCCCAGCATTTT. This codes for CASSYSAQGRPQHF.

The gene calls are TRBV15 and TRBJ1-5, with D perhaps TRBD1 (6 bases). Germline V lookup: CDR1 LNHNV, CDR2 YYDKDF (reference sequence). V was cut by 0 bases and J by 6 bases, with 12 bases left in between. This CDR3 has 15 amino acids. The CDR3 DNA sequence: TGTGCCACCAGCAGAGATCGAGAAGGGGGTCAGCCCCAGCATTTT. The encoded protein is CATSRDREGGQPQHF.

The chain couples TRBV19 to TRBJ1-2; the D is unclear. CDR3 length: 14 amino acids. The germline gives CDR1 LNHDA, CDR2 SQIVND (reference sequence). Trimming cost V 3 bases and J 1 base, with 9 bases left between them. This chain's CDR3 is CASSITGVNYGYTF. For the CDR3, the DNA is TGTGCCAGTAGTATTACCGGGGTTAACTATGGCTACACCTTC.

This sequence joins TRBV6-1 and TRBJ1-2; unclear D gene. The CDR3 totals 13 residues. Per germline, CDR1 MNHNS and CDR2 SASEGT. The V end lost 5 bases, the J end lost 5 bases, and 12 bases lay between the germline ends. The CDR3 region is CASSISVTYGYTF. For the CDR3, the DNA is TGTGCCAGCAGTATCTCGGTTACTTATGGCTACACCTTC.

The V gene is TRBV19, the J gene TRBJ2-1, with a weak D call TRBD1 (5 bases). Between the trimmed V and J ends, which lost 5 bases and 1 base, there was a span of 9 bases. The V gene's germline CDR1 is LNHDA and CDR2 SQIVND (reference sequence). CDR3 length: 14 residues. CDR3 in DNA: TGTGCCAGTAGTCGTCAGGGATCCTACAATGAGCAGTTCTTC. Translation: CASSRQGSYNEQFF.

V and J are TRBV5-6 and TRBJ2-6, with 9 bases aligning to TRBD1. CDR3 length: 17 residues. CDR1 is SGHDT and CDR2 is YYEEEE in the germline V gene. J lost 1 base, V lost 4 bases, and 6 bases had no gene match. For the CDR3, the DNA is TGTGCCAGCAGCGCCGGGACAGGGCAGTCTGGGGCCAACGTCCTGACTTTC. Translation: CASSAGTGQSGANVLTF.

The DNA for the CDR3 is TGTGCCAGCAGCTTAAGACAGGGGGGGACTAATGAAAAACTGTTTTTT. Translating gives CASSLRQGGTNEKLFF. The rearrangement uses TRBV7-9 and TRBJ1-4; 9 bases are a match to TRBD1. V dropped 2 bases and J dropped 2; count of bases not matched to a gene: 3. The CDR3 runs to 16 residues. CDR1 is SEHNR, CDR2 FQNEAQ, per germline (reference sequence).

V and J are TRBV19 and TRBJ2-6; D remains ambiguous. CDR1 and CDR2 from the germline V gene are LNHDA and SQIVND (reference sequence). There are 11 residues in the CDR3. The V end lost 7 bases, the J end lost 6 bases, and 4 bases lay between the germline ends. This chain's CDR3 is CASKQANVLTF. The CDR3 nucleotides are TGTGCCAGTAAACAGGCCAACGTCCTGACTTTC.

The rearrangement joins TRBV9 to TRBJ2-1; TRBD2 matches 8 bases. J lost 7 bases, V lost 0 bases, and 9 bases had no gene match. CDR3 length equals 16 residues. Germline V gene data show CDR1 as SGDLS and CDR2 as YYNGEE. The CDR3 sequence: CASSVDTGGTGNEQFF. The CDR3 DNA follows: TGTGCCAGCAGCGTAGACACGGGAGGGACGGGTAATGAGCAGTTCTTC.

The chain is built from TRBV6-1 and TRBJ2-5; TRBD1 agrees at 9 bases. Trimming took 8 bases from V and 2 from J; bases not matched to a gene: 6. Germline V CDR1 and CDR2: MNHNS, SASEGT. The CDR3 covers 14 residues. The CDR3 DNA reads TGTGCCAGCTCCTGGGACAGGGAACAAGAGACCCAGTACTTC. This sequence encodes CASSWDREQETQYF.

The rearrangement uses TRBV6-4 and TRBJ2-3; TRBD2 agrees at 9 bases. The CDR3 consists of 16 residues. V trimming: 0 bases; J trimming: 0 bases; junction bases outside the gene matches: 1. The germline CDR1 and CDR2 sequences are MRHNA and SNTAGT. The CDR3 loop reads CASSDSTSGSTDTQYF. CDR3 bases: TGTGCCAGCAGTGACTCGACTAGCGGAAGCACAGATACGCAGTATTTT.

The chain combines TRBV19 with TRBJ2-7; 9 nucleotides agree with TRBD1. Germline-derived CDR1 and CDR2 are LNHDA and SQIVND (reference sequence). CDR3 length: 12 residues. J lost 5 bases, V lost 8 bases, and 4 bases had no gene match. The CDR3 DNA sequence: TGTGCCAGTCAAGGACAGGGGAACGAGCAGTACTTC. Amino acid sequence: CASQGQGNEQYF. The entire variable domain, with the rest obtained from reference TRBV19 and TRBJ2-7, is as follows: DGGITQSPKYLFRKEGQNVTLSCEQNLNHDAMYWYRQDPGQGLRLIYYSQIVNDFQKGDIAEGYSVSREKKESFPLTVTSAQKNPTAFYLCASQGQGNEQYFGPGTRLTVT.

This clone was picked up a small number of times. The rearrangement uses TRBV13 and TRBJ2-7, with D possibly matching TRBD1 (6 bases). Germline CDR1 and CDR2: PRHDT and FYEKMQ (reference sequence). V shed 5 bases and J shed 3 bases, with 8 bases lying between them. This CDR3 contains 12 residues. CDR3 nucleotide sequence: TGTGCCAGCAGCGAGGGGGACTACGAGCAGTACTTC. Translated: CASSEGDYEQYF.

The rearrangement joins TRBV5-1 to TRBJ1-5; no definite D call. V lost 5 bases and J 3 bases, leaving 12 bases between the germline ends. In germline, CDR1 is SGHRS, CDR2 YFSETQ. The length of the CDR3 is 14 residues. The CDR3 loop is CASSEGNVNQPQHF. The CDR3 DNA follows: TGCGCCAGCAGTGAGGGTAATGTCAATCAGCCCCAGCATTTT.

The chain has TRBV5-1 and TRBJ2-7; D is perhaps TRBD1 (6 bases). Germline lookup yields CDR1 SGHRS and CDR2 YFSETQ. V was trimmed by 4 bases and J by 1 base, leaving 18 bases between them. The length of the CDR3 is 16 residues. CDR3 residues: CASSLLTIGQSYEQYF. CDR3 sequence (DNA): TGCGCCAGCAGCCTGTTAACGATCGGACAGTCCTACGAGCAGTACTTC.

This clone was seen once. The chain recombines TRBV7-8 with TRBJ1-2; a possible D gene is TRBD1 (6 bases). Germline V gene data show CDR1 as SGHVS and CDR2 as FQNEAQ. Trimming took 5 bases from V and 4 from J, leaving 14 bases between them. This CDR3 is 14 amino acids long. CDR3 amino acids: CASSPPGVFYGYTF. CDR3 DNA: TGTGCCAGCAGCCCCCCAGGGGTCTTCTATGGCTACACCTTC.

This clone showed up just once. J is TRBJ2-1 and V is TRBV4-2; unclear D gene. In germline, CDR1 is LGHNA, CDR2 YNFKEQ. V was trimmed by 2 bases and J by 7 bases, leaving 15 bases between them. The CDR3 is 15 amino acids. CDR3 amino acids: CASSQTDQPPNEQFF. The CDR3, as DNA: TGTGCCAGCAGCCAAACGGATCAGCCGCCGAATGAGCAGTTCTTC.

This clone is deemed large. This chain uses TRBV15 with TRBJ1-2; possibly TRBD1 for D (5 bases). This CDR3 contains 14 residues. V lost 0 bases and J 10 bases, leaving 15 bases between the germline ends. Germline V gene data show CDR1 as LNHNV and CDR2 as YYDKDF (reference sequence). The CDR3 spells CATSRDEGRENYTF. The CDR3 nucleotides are TGTGCCACCAGCAGAGATGAGGGACGAGAGAACTACACCTTC.

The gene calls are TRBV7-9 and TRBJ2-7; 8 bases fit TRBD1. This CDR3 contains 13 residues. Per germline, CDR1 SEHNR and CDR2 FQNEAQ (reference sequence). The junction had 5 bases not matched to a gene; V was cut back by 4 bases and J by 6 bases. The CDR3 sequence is CASSSLDRGEQYF. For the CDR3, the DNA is TGTGCCAGCAGCTCCTTAGACAGGGGCGAGCAGTACTTC.

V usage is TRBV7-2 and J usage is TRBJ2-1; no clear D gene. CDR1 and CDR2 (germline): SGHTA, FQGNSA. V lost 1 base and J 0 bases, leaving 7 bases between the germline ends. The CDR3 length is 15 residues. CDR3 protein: CASSLGPSSYNEQFF. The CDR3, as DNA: TGTGCCAGCAGCTTAGGCCCTAGCTCCTACAATGAGCAGTTCTTC.

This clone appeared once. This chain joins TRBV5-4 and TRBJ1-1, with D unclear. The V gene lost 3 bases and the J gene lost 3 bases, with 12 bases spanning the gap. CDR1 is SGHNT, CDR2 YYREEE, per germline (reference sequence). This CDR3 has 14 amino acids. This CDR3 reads CASSSKPIYTEAFF. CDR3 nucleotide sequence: TGTGCCAGCAGCTCAAAGCCGATTTACACTGAAGCTTTCTTT.

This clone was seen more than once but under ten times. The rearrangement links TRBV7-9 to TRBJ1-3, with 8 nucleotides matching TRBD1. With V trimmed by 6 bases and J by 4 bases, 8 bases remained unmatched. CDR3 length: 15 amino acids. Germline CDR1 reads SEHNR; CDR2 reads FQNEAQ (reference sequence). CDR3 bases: TGTGCCAGCAGTGTGGACAGGGAACGGGGAAACACCATATATTTT. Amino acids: CASSVDRERGNTIYF.

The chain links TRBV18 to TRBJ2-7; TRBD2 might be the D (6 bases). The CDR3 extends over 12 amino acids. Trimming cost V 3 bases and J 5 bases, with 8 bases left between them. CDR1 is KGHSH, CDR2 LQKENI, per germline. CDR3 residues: CASSPGLNEQYF. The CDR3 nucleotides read TGTGCCAGCTCACCGGGACTTAACGAGCAGTACTTC.

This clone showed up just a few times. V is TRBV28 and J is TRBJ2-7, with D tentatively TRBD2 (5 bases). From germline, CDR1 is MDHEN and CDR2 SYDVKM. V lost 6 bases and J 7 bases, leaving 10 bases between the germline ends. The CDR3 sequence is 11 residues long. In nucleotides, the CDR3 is TGTGCCAGCAGCCTAGCCTGGGAGCAGTACTTC. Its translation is CASSLAWEQYF.

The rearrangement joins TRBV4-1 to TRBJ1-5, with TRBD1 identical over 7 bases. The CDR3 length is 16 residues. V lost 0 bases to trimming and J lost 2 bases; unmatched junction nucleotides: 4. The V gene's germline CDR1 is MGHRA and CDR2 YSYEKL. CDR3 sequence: CASSQDGGGGNQPQHF. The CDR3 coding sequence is TGCGCCAGCAGCCAAGATGGAGGGGGCGGCAATCAGCCCCAGCATTTT.

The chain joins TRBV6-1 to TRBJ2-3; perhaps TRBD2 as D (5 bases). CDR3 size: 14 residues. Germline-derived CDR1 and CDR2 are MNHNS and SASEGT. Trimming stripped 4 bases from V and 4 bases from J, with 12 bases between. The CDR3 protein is CASSALGGPDTQYF. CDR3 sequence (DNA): TGTGCCAGCAGTGCCCTAGGAGGACCAGATACGCAGTATTTT.

The CDR3 region has the DNA TGTGCCAGCAGCGGTCGACTAGCGTTCACAGATACGCAGTATTTT. Protein: CASSGRLAFTDTQYF. V is TRBV9 and J is TRBJ2-3; TRBD2 matches 8 bases. Germline loops: CDR1 SGDLS, CDR2 YYNGEE. The CDR3 is 15 amino acids. V trimming: 3 bases; J trimming: 2 bases; junction bases outside the gene matches: 5.

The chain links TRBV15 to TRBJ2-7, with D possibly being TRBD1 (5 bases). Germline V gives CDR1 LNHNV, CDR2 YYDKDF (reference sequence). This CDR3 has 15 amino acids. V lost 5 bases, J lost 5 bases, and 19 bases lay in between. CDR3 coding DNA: TGTGCCACCAGCTTAAATAGAGAAGGGGTGCACGAGCAGTACTTC. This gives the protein CATSLNREGVHEQYF.

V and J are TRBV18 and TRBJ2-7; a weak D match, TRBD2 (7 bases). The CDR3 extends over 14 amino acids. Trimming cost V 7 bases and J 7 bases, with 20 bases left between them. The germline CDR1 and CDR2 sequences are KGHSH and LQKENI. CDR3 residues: CASWGGGPLREQYF. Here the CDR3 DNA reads TGTGCCAGCTGGGGGGGCGGGCCCCTACGGGAGCAGTACTTC.

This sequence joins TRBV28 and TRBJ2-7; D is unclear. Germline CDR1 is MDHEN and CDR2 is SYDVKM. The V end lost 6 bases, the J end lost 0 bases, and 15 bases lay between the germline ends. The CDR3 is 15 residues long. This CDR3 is CASSPTDYNSYEQYF. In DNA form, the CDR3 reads TGTGCCAGCAGCCCGACGGATTATAACTCCTACGAGCAGTACTTC.